This T cell receptor (beta chain) was sequenced for a study of vaccination effects on CD4 cells after COVID-19. The overall study: Antigen-specific CD4+ T cells were first expanded with viral peptide pools by the ViraFEST assay and only then sequenced. There were two convalescent patients who gave samples 16 days and one week before vaccination. Participants each got two BNT162b2 or mRNA-1273 vaccine doses.

Upon completion of roughly ten days in culture, CD4+ T cells were isolated. This CDR3 region has 15 residues. Germline CDR1 SGHRS, CDR2 YFSETQ. Trimming at V came to 1 base and at J to 2 bases, leaving 4 bases not matched to a gene. Data came from immunoSEQ multiplex PCR; TCRdb stores just in-frame clones and leaves some out. The sample includes about 64,000 clones, more than 60% seen only once; the top ten take roughly a quarter. Study-wide results and limits: Marked clonal contraction was seen in infection- and vaccine-induced clones late after vaccination.

Remarks on this clone: Its specificity is not known.

The receptor was derived from a human donor who had a prior SARS-CoV-2 infection. Specimen: CD4+ T cells from PBMCs cultured without peptide, collected before COVID-19 vaccination. This rearrangement joins TRBV5-1 to TRBJ1-1; 8 bases match TRBD1. The CDR3 sequence: CASSLLGTGNTEAFF. The CDR3 region has the DNA TGCGCCAGCAGCTTGTTGGGGACAGGCAACACTGAAGCTTTCTTT. Full variable domain (rest looked up from reference TRBV5-1 and TRBJ1-1): KAGVTQTPRYLIKTRGQQVTLSCSPISGHRSVSWYQQTPGQGLQFLFEYFSETQRNKGNFPGRFSGRQFSNSRSEMNVSTLELGDSALYLCASSLLGTGNTEAFFGQGTRLTVV.